This TCR beta chain was identified during a study of T cell responses to AZD1222 COVID-19 vaccine. Profiled with immunoSEQ multiplex PCR; TCRdb holds only in-frame clones, not every one. This table holds roughly 98,000 clones, less than 85% found once. The CDR3 extends over 15 amino acids. CDR1 and CDR2 from the germline V gene are PRHDT and FYEKMQ (reference sequence). Losses at the gene ends were 4 bases for V and 7 bases for J; bases not matched to a gene: 10. This TCR was sampled from an adult who received the AZD1222 COVID-19 vaccine. The rearrangement joins TRBV13 to TRBJ1-2; 9 bases line up with TRBD1. The sequenced sample was peripheral blood, obtained 28 days after the second AZD1222 dose. The CDR3 region has the DNA TGTGCCAGCAGCTCATCCGGGACAGGGAGAGGTGGCTACACCTTC. Its protein product is CASSSSGTGRGGYTF.